The sequence of this TCR beta chain was determined in a study of early T cells in non-severe SARS-CoV-2 infection. About the study: Sequenced bulk RNA came from whole blood that was unsorted, and chains were unpaired.

General study points: Anti-spike CD8 responses were favored in VDJdb matching, and private and CD4 specificities were missed.

Unique molecular identifiers tagged individual cDNA molecules. MiXCR, applied by TCRdb to the 5' RACE reads, yields one record per CDR3 protein. This table holds 27,000 or so distinct CDR3 sequences, around 4.5% found once. The CDR3 has 15 amino acids. V lost 1 base and J lost 5; bases outside the gene matches: 10. Germline assignment: CDR1 SQVTM and CDR2 ANQGSEA. Ten or more counts support this clonotype. Its antigen is not identified. The chain combines TRBV29-1 with TRBJ1-1, with 7 bases that match TRBD1. The receptor was derived from an adult who was a healthcare worker with PCR-confirmed SARS-CoV-2 infection or an uninfected control (not recorded which). Sample: whole blood. Written as DNA, the CDR3 is TGCAGCGTTGAAGGGGACAGCCAGCGGGGTACTGAAGCTTTCTTT. Residues: CSVEGDSQRGTEAFF.